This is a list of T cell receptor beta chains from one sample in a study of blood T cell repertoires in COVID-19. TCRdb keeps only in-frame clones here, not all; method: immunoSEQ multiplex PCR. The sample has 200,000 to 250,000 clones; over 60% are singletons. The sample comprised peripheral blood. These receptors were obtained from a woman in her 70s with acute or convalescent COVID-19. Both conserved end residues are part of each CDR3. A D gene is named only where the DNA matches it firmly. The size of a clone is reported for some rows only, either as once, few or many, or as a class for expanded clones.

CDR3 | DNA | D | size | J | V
CASSLGQGPYNEQFF | TGCGCCAGCAGCTTAGGACAGGGGCCCTACAATGAGCAGTTCTTC | TRBD1 | once | TRBJ2-1 | TRBV5-1
CASSSDGFAVAFF | TGCGCCAGCAGCTCTGACGGCTTTGCGGTGGCTTTCTTT | NA | NA | TRBJ1-1 | TRBV5-1
CASSQGRGHTGELFF | TGTGCCAGCAGCCAGGGGAGGGGCCACACCGGGGAGCTGTTTTTT | NA | NA | TRBJ2-2 | TRBV9
CASSSLETQYF | TGTGCCAGCAGTTCCCTCGAGACCCAGTACTTC | NA | NA | TRBJ2-5 | TRBV12-3/TRBV12-4
CATSGGWAYNEQFF | TGTGCCACCTCTGGGGGGTGGGCCTACAATGAGCAGTTCTTC | NA | few | TRBJ2-1 | TRBV27
CASSISSGGYNEQFF | TGTGCCAGTAGTATTTCTAGCGGGGGGTACAATGAGCAGTTCTTC | TRBD2 | NA | TRBJ2-1 | TRBV19
CAIQTGTGGYNEQFF | TGTGCCATCCAGACCGGGACAGGGGGGTACAATGAGCAGTTCTTC | TRBD1 | NA | TRBJ2-1 | TRBV10-3
CASSIANTNEKLFF | TGTGCCAGTAGTATAGCGAACACGAATGAAAAACTGTTTTTT | NA | once | TRBJ1-4 | TRBV19
CASSHLDSAQYF | TGTGCCAGCAGCCACCTCGACAGTGCGCAGTACTTC | NA | NA | TRBJ2-7 | TRBV11-2
CASSLGGTGAYEQYF | TGTGCCAGCAGCTTGGGGGGGACAGGAGCCTACGAGCAGTACTTC | TRBD1 | NA | TRBJ2-7 | TRBV5-8
CASKRDRGRYEQFF | TGTGCCAGCAAAAGGGACAGGGGGCGGTATGAGCAGTTCTTC | TRBD1 | NA | TRBJ2-1 | TRBV19
CASSLELSTQYF | TGTGCCAGCAGCTTAGAGCTGAGCACGCAGTATTTT | NA | NA | TRBJ2-3 | TRBV7-9
CASSVAGGWNEQFF | TGTGCCAGCAGTGTGGCAGGGGGTTGGAATGAGCAGTTCTTC | TRBD1 | NA | TRBJ2-1 | TRBV2
CASSLEGGLYGYTF | TGTGCCAGCAGTTTAGAGGGAGGGCTCTATGGCTACACCTTC | NA | NA | TRBJ1-2 | TRBV28
CASSLTGQGGQPQHF | TGTGCCAGCAGCTTGACTGGACAGGGAGGGCAGCCCCAGCATTTT | TRBD1 | NA | TRBJ1-5 | TRBV7-2
CASSLRHAAGDQPQHF | TGTGCCAGCAGCTTAAGACATGCCGCCGGGGATCAGCCCCAGCATTTT | NA | few | TRBJ1-5 | TRBV7-2
CASSLVGEGGYTF | TGCGCCAGCAGCTTGGTCGGGGAAGGGGGCTACACCTTC | NA | NA | TRBJ1-2 | TRBV5-1
CASSDTPAERYF | TGTGCCAGCAGCGACACGCCAGCGGAGCGGTATTTT | NA | NA | TRBJ2-3 | TRBV2
CASSLDRKGAAFF | TGTGCCAGCAGCTTAGATCGAAAGGGGGCGGCTTTCTTT | TRBD1 | once | TRBJ1-1 | TRBV11-2
CASSQMTGGELFF | TGTGCCAGCAGTCAAATGACAGGGGGGGAGCTGTTTTTT | TRBD1 | NA | TRBJ2-2 | TRBV12-3/TRBV12-4
CATSRDGRQYNEQFF | TGTGCCACCAGCAGAGATGGTCGTCAGTACAATGAGCAGTTCTTC | NA | NA | TRBJ2-1 | TRBV15
CASSHGGGRQETQYF | TGCGCCAGCAGCCACGGCGGGGGGCGGCAAGAGACCCAGTACTTC | TRBD2 | NA | TRBJ2-5 | TRBV5-1
CASSVTVFNEQFF | TGTGCCAGCAGCGTAACAGTATTCAATGAGCAGTTCTTC | NA | few | TRBJ2-1 | TRBV6-5
CASSAEPGQGGETQYF | TGCGCCAGCAGTGCCGAGCCGGGACAGGGTGGAGAGACCCAGTACTTC | TRBD1 | NA | TRBJ2-5 | TRBV5-1
CAWSRAGGNIQYF | TGTGCCTGGAGCAGAGCGGGGGGGAACATTCAGTACTTC | TRBD2 | NA | TRBJ2-4 | TRBV30
CASSVDSYPDTQYF | TGTGCCAGCAGCGTAGACTCTTATCCAGATACGCAGTATTTT | NA | NA | TRBJ2-3 | TRBV9
CASSSNEQYF | TGTGCCAGCAGTTCAAACGAGCAGTACTTC | NA | NA | TRBJ2-7 | TRBV28
CASSPQGPGELFF | TGTGCCAGCAGTCCGCAGGGCCCCGGGGAGCTGTTTTTT | NA | NA | TRBJ2-2 | TRBV27
CASSQEGGGGNQPQHF | TGCGCCAGCAGCCAAGAGGGGGGAGGGGGCAATCAGCCCCAGCATTTT | NA | NA | TRBJ1-5 | TRBV4-1
CASSPTGTNTGELFF | TGCGCCAGCAGCCCGACAGGGACGAACACCGGGGAGCTGTTTTTT | TRBD1 | NA | TRBJ2-2 | TRBV5-1
CASSQEGGQVIYGYTF | TGCGCCAGCAGCCAAGAAGGTGGACAGGTCATCTATGGCTACACCTTC | TRBD1 | few | TRBJ1-2 | TRBV4-1
CASSSPGQGKNEQFF | TGTGCCAGCAGCTCTCCGGGACAGGGGAAAAATGAGCAGTTCTTC | TRBD1 | NA | TRBJ2-1 | TRBV11-1
CASSPTTGGILNTIYF | TGCGCCAGCAGCCCGACGACAGGGGGAATTTTAAACACCATATATTTT | TRBD1 | NA | TRBJ1-3 | TRBV5-1
CASRLTPNYGYTF | TGTGCCAGCAGACTGACACCTAACTATGGCTACACCTTC | NA | NA | TRBJ1-2 | TRBV12-3/TRBV12-4
CATSEEGQGANYGYTF | TGTGCCACCAGTGAAGAGGGACAGGGAGCTAACTATGGCTACACCTTC | TRBD1 | NA | TRBJ1-2 | TRBV24-1
CASSSTKLFLNEQFF | TGCGCCAGCAGCAGCACGAAACTCTTCCTCAATGAGCAGTTCTTC | NA | once | TRBJ2-1 | TRBV4-3
CASSRVQGEQYF | TGTGCCAGCAGCCGGGTACAGGGCGAGCAGTACTTC | NA | many | TRBJ2-7 | TRBV3-1/TRBV3-2
CASKTGANVLTF | TGTGCCAGCAAGACAGGGGCCAACGTCCTGACTTTC | NA | NA | TRBJ2-6 | TRBV6-6
CASSQDTSGGTNTDTQYF | TGTGCCAGCAGCCAAGATACTAGCGGGGGGACCAACACAGATACGCAGTATTTT | TRBD2 | NA | TRBJ2-3 | TRBV3-1/TRBV3-2
CASSLTGTSGGATTQYF | TGTGCCAGCAGCCTGACCGGGACTAGCGGGGGGGCTACTACGCAGTATTTT | TRBD2 | NA | TRBJ2-3 | TRBV7-8
CASSIVPPGQGNEKLFF | TGTGCCAGTAGTATAGTCCCCCCGGGACAGGGGAATGAAAAACTGTTTTTT | TRBD1 | NA | TRBJ1-4 | TRBV19
CASSQELGLPGADTQYF | TGTGCCAGCAGCCAAGAGCTGGGCCTACCGGGAGCAGATACGCAGTATTTT | NA | NA | TRBJ2-3 | TRBV4-2
CTSSRGAQYF | TGCACCAGCAGCCGGGGAGCTCAGTACTTC | NA | NA | TRBJ2-4 | TRBV1
CASSYATNTGELFF | TGTGCCAGCAGTTACGCTACCAACACCGGGGAGCTGTTTTTT | NA | NA | TRBJ2-2 | TRBV27
CASSILGGTDTQYF | TGTGCCAGCTCAATACTAGGCGGCACAGATACGCAGTATTTT | NA | NA | TRBJ2-3 | TRBV18
CASSPGGPRTGNTIYF | TGTGCCAGCTCACCCGGTGGCCCGAGGACTGGAAACACCATATATTTT | NA | NA | TRBJ1-3 | TRBV18
CASSTGDRGRETQYF | TGTGCCAGCAGCACCGGGGACAGGGGGCGAGAGACCCAGTACTTC | TRBD1 | NA | TRBJ2-5 | TRBV7-9
CASGFLALNEQFF | TGTGCTAGTGGTTTTCTAGCACTAAATGAGCAGTTCTTC | NA | NA | TRBJ2-1 | TRBV12-5
CASSSLTDTQYF | TGTGCCAGCAGTAGCCTCACAGATACGCAGTATTTT | NA | NA | TRBJ2-3 | TRBV28
CASGPGQGAKEQFF | TGTGCCAGCGGCCCGGGACAGGGGGCTAAGGAGCAGTTCTTC | TRBD1 | NA | TRBJ2-1 | TRBV5-5